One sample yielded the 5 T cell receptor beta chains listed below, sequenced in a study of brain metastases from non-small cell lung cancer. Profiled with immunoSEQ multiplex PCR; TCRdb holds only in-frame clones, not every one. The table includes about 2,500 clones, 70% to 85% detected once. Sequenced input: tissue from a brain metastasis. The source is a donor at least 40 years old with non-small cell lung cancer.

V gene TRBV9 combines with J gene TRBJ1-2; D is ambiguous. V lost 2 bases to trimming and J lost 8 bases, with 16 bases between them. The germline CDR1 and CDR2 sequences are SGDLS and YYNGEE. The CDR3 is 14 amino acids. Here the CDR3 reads CASSVVEDPWGYTF. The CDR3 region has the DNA TGTGCCAGCAGCGTCGTGGAGGACCCCTGGGGCTACACCTTC. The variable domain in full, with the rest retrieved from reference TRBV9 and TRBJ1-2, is DSGVTQTPKHLITATGQRVTLRCSPRSGDLSVYWYQQSLDQGLQFLIQYYNGEERAKGNILERFSAQQFPDLHSELNLSSLELGDSALYFCASSVVEDPWGYTFGSGTRLTVV.

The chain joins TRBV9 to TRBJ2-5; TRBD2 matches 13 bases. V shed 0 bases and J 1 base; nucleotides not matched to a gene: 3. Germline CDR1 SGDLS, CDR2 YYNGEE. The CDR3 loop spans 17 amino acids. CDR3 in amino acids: CASSVGTSGRVQETQYF. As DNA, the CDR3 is TGTGCCAGCAGCGTAGGAACTAGCGGGAGGGTCCAAGAGACCCAGTACTTC. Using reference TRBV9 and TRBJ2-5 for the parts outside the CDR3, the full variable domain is DSGVTQTPKHLITATGQRVTLRCSPRSGDLSVYWYQQSLDQGLQFLIQYYNGEERAKGNILERFSAQQFPDLHSELNLSSLELGDSALYFCASSVGTSGRVQETQYFGPGTRLLVL.

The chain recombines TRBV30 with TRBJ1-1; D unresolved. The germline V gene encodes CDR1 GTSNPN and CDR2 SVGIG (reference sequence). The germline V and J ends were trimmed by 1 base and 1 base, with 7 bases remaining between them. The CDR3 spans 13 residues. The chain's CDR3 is CAWSGWGNTEAFF. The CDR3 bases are TGTGCCTGGAGTGGGTGGGGGAACACTGAAGCTTTCTTT.

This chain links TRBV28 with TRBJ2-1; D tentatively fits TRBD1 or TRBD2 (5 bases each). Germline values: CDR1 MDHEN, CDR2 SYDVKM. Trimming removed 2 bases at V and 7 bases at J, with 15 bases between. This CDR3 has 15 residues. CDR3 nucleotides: TGTGCCAGCAGTTTAAATCCCCAGTGGGGGAATGAGCAGTTCTTC. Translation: CASSLNPQWGNEQFF.

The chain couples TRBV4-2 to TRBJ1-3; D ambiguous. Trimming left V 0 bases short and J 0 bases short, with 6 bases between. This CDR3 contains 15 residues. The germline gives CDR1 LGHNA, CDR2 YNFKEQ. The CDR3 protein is CASSQDPSSGNTIYF. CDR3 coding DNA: TGTGCCAGCAGCCAAGACCCCAGCTCTGGAAACACCATATATTTT.